A single sample gave rise to the 3 T cell receptor beta chains below, sequenced in a study of CD8 T cells in Susac syndrome. Random hexamers primed reverse transcription of about 0.45 to 1 ug RNA. TCRdb re-called the immunoSEQ multiplex PCR reads through MiXCR, storing one row per CDR3 protein. The table shows approximately 190,000 distinct CDR3 sequences, with around 90% occurring only once. The specimen sequenced was CD4+ T cells from PBMCs. The origin of the receptors is a human donor with Susac syndrome.

The chain carries TRBV9 and TRBJ2-2, with 8 bases aligning to TRBD2. This CDR3 contains 16 residues. Per the germline V gene, CDR1 is SGDLS and CDR2 is YYNGEE. Germline trimming cut 0 bases from V and 6 bases from J; bases unmatched to any gene: 7. The CDR3 sequence is CASSVDAAGVSGELFF. The CDR3 bases are TGTGCCAGCAGCGTAGACGCAGCGGGAGTATCCGGGGAGCTGTTTTTT.

J is TRBJ1-2 and V is TRBV2; 7 nucleotides align to TRBD1. Unmatched junction bases numbered 3, after V lost 2 bases and J lost 0 bases. The CDR3 sequence is 15 residues long. CDR1 SNHLY and CDR2 FYNNEI come from the germline V gene. CDR3 sequence reads: CASSETGETNYGYTF. Written as DNA, the CDR3 is TGTGCCAGCAGTGAAACAGGGGAAACTAACTATGGCTACACCTTC.

The genes are TRBV2 and TRBJ1-2, with 10 bases fitting TRBD1. CDR1 and CDR2 (germline): SNHLY, FYNNEI. CDR3 size: 14 residues. After removal of 7 bases from V and 2 bases from J, the junction contained 4 bases not matched to a gene. The CDR3 bases are TGTGCCAGCATCCGGACAGGGGGGAACTATGGCTACACCTTC. Its translation is CASIRTGGNYGYTF. Supplemented by reference TRBV2 and TRBJ1-2, the full variable domain reads EPEVTQTPSHQVTQMGQEVILRCVPISNHLYFYWYRQILGQKVEFLVSFYNNEISEKSEIFDDQFSVERPDGSNFTLKIRSTKLEDSAMYFCASIRTGGNYGYTFGSGTRLTVV.